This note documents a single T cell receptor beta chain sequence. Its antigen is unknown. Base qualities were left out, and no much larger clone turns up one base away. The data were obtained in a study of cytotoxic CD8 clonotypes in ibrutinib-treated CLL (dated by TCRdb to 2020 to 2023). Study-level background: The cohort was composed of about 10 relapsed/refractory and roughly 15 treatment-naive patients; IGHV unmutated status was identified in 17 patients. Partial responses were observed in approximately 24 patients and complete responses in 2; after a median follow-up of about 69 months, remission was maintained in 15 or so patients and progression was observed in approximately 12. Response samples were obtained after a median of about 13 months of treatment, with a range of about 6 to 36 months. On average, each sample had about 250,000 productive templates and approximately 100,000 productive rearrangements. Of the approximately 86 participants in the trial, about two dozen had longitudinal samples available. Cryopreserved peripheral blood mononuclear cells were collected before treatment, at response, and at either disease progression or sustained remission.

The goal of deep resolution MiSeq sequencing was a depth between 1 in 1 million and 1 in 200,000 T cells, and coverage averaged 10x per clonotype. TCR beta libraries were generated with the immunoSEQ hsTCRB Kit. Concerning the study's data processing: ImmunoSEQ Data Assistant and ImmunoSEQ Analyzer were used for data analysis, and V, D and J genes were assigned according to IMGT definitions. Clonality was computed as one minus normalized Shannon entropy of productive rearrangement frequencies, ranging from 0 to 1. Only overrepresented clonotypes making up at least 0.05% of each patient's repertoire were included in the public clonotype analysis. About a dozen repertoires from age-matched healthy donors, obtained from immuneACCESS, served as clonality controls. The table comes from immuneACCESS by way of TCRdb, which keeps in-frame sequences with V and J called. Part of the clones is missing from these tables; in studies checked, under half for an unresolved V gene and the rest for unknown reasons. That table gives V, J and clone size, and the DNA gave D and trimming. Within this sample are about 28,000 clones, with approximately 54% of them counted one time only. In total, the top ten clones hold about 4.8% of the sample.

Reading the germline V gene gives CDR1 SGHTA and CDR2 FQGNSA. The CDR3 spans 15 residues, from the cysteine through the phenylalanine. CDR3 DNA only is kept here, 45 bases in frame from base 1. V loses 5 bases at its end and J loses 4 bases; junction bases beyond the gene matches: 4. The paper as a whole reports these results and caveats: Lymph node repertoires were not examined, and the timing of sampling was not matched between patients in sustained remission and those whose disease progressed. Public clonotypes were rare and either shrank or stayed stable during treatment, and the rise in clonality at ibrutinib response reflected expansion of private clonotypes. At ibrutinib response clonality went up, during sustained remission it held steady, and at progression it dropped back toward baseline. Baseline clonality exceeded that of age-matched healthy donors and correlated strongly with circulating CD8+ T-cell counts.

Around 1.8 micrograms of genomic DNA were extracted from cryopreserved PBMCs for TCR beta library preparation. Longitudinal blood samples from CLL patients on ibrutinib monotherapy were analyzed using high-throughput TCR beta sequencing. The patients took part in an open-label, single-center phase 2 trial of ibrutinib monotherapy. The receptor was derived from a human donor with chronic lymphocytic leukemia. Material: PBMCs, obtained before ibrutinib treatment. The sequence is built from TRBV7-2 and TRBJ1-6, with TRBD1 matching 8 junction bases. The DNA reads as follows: TGTGCCAGCAGCCGCCGGGACAGGTATAATTCACCCCTCCACTTT. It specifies CASSRRDRYNSPLHF.